The clone carrying this TCR beta chain was seen once. This sample was included in a study of cytomegalovirus exposure and HLA in healthy donors. Study summary: The early release's HLA-typed donors yielded 65 million to 85 million unique TCRs.

V lost 2 bases, J lost 0 bases, and 4 bases stayed unmatched. This CDR3 is 17 amino acids long. Germline-derived CDR1 and CDR2 are SEHNR and FQNEAQ (reference sequence). PCR used 60 Vbeta primers and 13 Jbeta primers. Original methodology: Some 10 million shared chains were among the roughly 80 million unique TCR beta chains that a later analysis counted. TCRdb's copy holds only in-frame clones and misses some; the assay was immunoSEQ multiplex PCR. V and J calls and clone size are those listed in that table; D and trimming were worked out from the DNA. Here the sample spans under 200,000 clones, almost 80% being singletons.

The clonotype was recovered from a woman aged 50 to 60 in good health and CMV-seronegative. Sequenced sample: PBMCs. The chain uses TRBV7-9 and TRBJ1-6, with TRBD1 matching 7 bases. DNA of the CDR3: TGTGCCAGCAGCTTAAGACAGGGAAGCTCCTATAATTCACCCCTCCACTTT. It codes for CASSLRQGSSYNSPLHF.